Below are 29 T cell receptor beta chains sequenced from a single sample in a study of CD8 T cells in Susac syndrome (dated by TCRdb to about 2019). The library was generated by the immunoSEQ multiplex PCR assay. RNA was extracted using the RNeasy kit, and roughly 0.5 to 1 microgram was reverse transcribed with random hexamers. The public sequencing data were trimmed at Q25 with fastp and processed into clonotypes with MiXCR by TCRdb, which kept only in-frame beta chains. Each CDR3 protein gets just one entry, which takes the most common genes and DNA from the rows behind it. Here the sample has just under 150,000 distinct CDR3 sequences; roughly 95% occur a single time. Together, the top ten hold more than 0.065% of the sample. Sequencing input: CD4+ T cells from PBMCs. The source is a human donor in good health.

The chain has TRBV7-9 and TRBJ1-1; D call uncertain. The CDR3 totals 13 residues. In germline, CDR1 is SEHNR, CDR2 FQNEAQ (reference sequence). Trimming stripped 5 bases from V and 1 base from J, with 8 bases between. CDR3 nucleotide sequence: TGTGCCAGCAGCCTACACCCGAACACTGAAGCTTTCTTT. Protein sequence: CASSLHPNTEAFF.

This chain links TRBV5-1 with TRBJ2-3; no reliable D call. This CDR3 has 14 residues. Per germline, CDR1 SGHRS and CDR2 YFSETQ. Trimming pared 4 bases from V and 0 bases from J, leaving 9 bases between. CDR3 in DNA: TGCGCCAGCAGCACGGAGACTAGCACAGATACGCAGTATTTT. Translation: CASSTETSTDTQYF. Variable domain in full (rest from reference TRBV5-1 and TRBJ2-3): KAGVTQTPRYLIKTRGQQVTLSCSPISGHRSVSWYQQTPGQGLQFLFEYFSETQRNKGNFPGRFSGRQFSNSRSEMNVSTLELGDSALYLCASSTETSTDTQYFGPGTRLTVL.

The chain joins TRBV19 to TRBJ1-1; no clear D gene. Germline V gene sequence: CDR1 LNHDA, CDR2 SQIVND (reference sequence). This CDR3 spans 13 amino acids. Trimming pared 3 bases from V and 3 bases from J, leaving 8 bases between. CDR3 sequence: CASSIGGYTEAFF. DNA for the CDR3: TGTGCCAGTAGTATCGGAGGGTACACTGAAGCTTTCTTT.

V gene TRBV7-9 combines with J gene TRBJ2-1; 8 nucleotides align to TRBD1. The CDR3 is made up of 17 amino acids. After removal of 1 base from V and 2 bases from J, the junction contained 7 bases not matched to a gene. Germline CDR1 reads SEHNR; CDR2 reads FQNEAQ (reference sequence). CDR3 sequence reads: CASSLGPGQGAYNEQFF. The DNA for the CDR3 is TGTGCCAGCAGCTTAGGGCCCGGACAGGGTGCCTACAATGAGCAGTTCTTC.

The CDR3 coding sequence is TGTGCCAGCAGCCCACGTGGGACTAGCGGCTTTTACCTAGATGGGCAGTACTTC. Translated, it gives CASSPRGTSGFYLDGQYF. The rearrangement joins TRBV3-1 to TRBJ2-7; 11 bases are shared with TRBD2. CDR3 length: 18 amino acids. Germline CDR1 is LGHDT and CDR2 is YNNKEL (reference sequence). The J segment lost 9 bases and the V segment lost 4 bases, leaving 20 bases of the junction unmatched.

The chain couples TRBV2 to TRBJ2-1, with TRBD2 matching 10 bases. The junction had 10 bases not matched to a gene; V was cut back by 4 bases and J by 7 bases. The germline CDR1 and CDR2 sequences are SNHLY and FYNNEI. CDR3 length equals 16 residues. Written as DNA, the CDR3 is TGTGCCAGCAGTGCAGGTCTAGCGGGAGTAGGGAATGAGCAGTTCTTC. As protein: CASSAGLAGVGNEQFF.

The chain has TRBV30 and TRBJ1-1; no clear D gene. The ends were cut back, 0 bases at V and 3 bases at J, with 5 bases in the middle. The CDR3 is 12 residues long. CDR1 is GTSNPN and CDR2 is SVGIG in the germline V gene (reference sequence). The CDR3 DNA reads as TGTGCCTGGAGTGTGTGGGACACTGAAGCTTTCTTT. Translation: CAWSVWDTEAFF.

The V call is TRBV25-1, the J call TRBJ2-5; 9 nucleotides line up with TRBD2. The CDR3 extends over 16 amino acids. The junction had 10 bases not matched to a gene; V was cut back by 3 bases and J by 5 bases. Per the germline V gene, CDR1 is MGHDK and CDR2 is SYGVNS. The CDR3 DNA sequence: TGTGCCAGCAGTGAGGGCGGGACTAGCATGTCGGAGACCCAGTACTTC. Protein product: CASSEGGTSMSETQYF.

This chain joins TRBV30 and TRBJ2-1; 8 nucleotides agree with TRBD1. The junction had 12 bases not matched to a gene; V was cut back by 3 bases and J by 14 bases. The germline V gene encodes CDR1 GTSNPN and CDR2 SVGIG (reference sequence). CDR3 length equals 13 residues. The CDR3, as DNA: TGTGCCTGGAGCGAAGACAGGACAGGGCAGGAGTTCTTC. Protein product: CAWSEDRTGQEFF. The full variable domain, completed using reference TRBV30 and TRBJ2-1, is SQTIHQWPATLVQPVGSPLSLECTVEGTSNPNLYWYRQAAGRGLQLLFYSVGIGQISSEVPQNLSASRPQDRQFILSSKKLLLSDSGFYLCAWSEDRTGQEFFGPGTRLTVL.

V usage is TRBV15 and J usage is TRBJ2-7, with D possibly matching TRBD2 (5 bases). V lost 1 base, J lost 0 bases, and 7 bases lay in between. CDR1 LNHNV and CDR2 YYDKDF come from the germline V gene (reference sequence). This CDR3 is 14 amino acids long. In DNA, the CDR3 is TGTGCCACCAGCAGAGTGGGGAGCTCCTACGAGCAGTACTTC. It translates to CATSRVGSSYEQYF.

This chain connects TRBV20-1 to TRBJ1-3, with D hard to call. CDR3 size: 12 residues. V lost 7 bases to trimming and J lost 4 bases, with 11 bases between them. Germline values: CDR1 DFQATT, CDR2 SNEGSKA (reference sequence). As DNA, the CDR3 is TGCAGTGTGCTGACACCCGGAAACACCATATATTTT. Protein: CSVLTPGNTIYF.

The J gene is TRBJ2-7, the V gene TRBV20-1; 9 bases are shared with TRBD2. The length of the CDR3 is 14 residues. V lost 3 bases to trimming and J lost 0 bases; unmatched junction nucleotides: 3. In germline, CDR1 is DFQATT, CDR2 SNEGSKA (reference sequence). The CDR3 DNA follows: TGCAGTGCTAGTTTACTAGCGGGCTCCTACGAGCAGTACTTC. This codes for CSASLLAGSYEQYF.

The chain couples TRBV20-1 to TRBJ2-3; the match to TRBD2 covers 13 bases. The ends lost 0 bases at V and 6 bases at J; junction bases unmatched: 3. This CDR3 spans 15 amino acids. Germline CDR1 reads DFQATT; CDR2 reads SNEGSKA (reference sequence). For the CDR3, the DNA is TGCAGTGCTAGAGAAACTAGCGGGAGGGGTGATACGCAGTATTTT. This translates into CSARETSGRGDTQYF.

This clonotype was recorded only once. The genes are TRBV12-3 or TRBV12-4 and TRBJ1-2; D is ambiguous. CDR3 length: 11 residues. Trimming took off 2 bases at V and 6 bases at J, with 4 bases between the two ends. CDR3 region: CASSLSDGYTF. The CDR3 DNA reads as TGTGCCAGCAGTTTATCGGATGGCTACACCTTC.

This chain uses TRBV12-3 or TRBV12-4 with TRBJ2-3, with D possibly matching TRBD2 (5 bases). V was pared by 8 bases and J by 6 bases, with 12 bases between. CDR3 length equals 12 residues. This CDR3 is CASRPERDTQYF. In DNA, the CDR3 is TGTGCCAGCCGACCCGAGCGGGATACGCAGTATTTT.

The chain combines TRBV6-2 or TRBV6-3 with TRBJ2-1, with TRBD2 matching over 8 bases. With 6 bases clipped from V and 2 bases from J, the junction kept 15 bases outside the gene matches. This CDR3 contains 18 residues. Germline CDR1 and CDR2: MNHEY and SVGEGT. The CDR3 here is CASRPGGERRGAYNEQFF. CDR3 sequence (DNA): TGTGCCAGCAGACCCGGGGGGGAGAGGAGAGGGGCCTACAATGAGCAGTTCTTC.

The chain is built from TRBV29-1 and TRBJ1-2, with D possibly matching TRBD1 (6 bases). Per germline, CDR1 SQVTM and CDR2 ANQGSEA. The CDR3 sequence is 13 residues long. V lost 7 bases and J 1 base, leaving 13 bases between the germline ends. The CDR3 nucleotides read TGCAGCGCTCAACAGGGAGATAACTATGGCTACACCTTC. Its translation: CSAQQGDNYGYTF.

In this sample, this clonotype turned up once. The rearrangement links TRBV24-1 to TRBJ1-5; 12 bases line up with TRBD1. Per germline, CDR1 KGHDR and CDR2 SFDVKD. V shed 3 bases and J 6 bases; nucleotides not matched to a gene: 5. This CDR3 region has 16 residues. The CDR3 loop is CATSDAGTGGTQPQHF. The CDR3 DNA is TGTGCCACCAGTGATGCCGGGACAGGGGGCACTCAGCCCCAGCATTTT.

The rearrangement links TRBV2 to TRBJ2-7; 10 bases match TRBD1. Germline V gene sequence: CDR1 SNHLY, CDR2 FYNNEI. There are 17 residues in the CDR3. J was trimmed by 2 bases and V by 6 bases; bases with no gene match: 13. CDR3 loop: CASRDRTLGTGAYEQYF. CDR3 in DNA: TGTGCCAGCAGGGACCGCACCCTGGGGACAGGGGCCTACGAGCAGTACTTC.

This sequence joins TRBV29-1 and TRBJ2-7; 7 bases match TRBD2. The CDR3 consists of 14 residues. Germline CDR1 reads SQVTM; CDR2 reads ANQGSEA. Trimming cost V 7 bases and J 9 bases; bases outside gene matches: 18. CDR3 sequence (DNA): TGCAGCGCAAGTGGTGGTGGGAGGGCTTCTGTGCAGTACTTC. Protein product: CSASGGGRASVQYF.

The V gene is TRBV7-2, the J gene TRBJ2-7, with 14 bases that match TRBD2. After removal of 1 base from V and 6 bases from J, the junction contained 2 bases not matched to a gene. Looked up from germline, CDR1 is SGHTA and CDR2 is FQGNSA. The length of the CDR3 is 15 residues. CDR3 sequence (DNA): TGTGCCAGCAGCTTAGAGGGACTAGCGGGAGTCGAGCAGTACTTC. It encodes CASSLEGLAGVEQYF.

This sequence joins TRBV20-1 and TRBJ2-2; a weak D match, TRBD2 (6 bases). V was pared by 3 bases and J by 5 bases, with 13 bases between. The CDR3 totals 14 residues. In germline, CDR1 is DFQATT, CDR2 SNEGSKA (reference sequence). Written as DNA, the CDR3 is TGCAGTGCTAGCCTTCCTGGGAGGACCGGGGAGCTGTTTTTT. Translated: CSASLPGRTGELFF.

The genes are TRBV27 and TRBJ2-6; D gene ambiguous. Per germline, CDR1 MNHEY and CDR2 SMNVEV (reference sequence). The CDR3 has 14 amino acids. The V end was cut by 2 bases, the J end by 3 bases, with 5 bases between. CDR3 DNA: TGTGCCAGCAGTTTAATCGTTGGGGCCAACGTCCTGACTTTC. Its translation: CASSLIVGANVLTF.

V and J are TRBV5-1 and TRBJ2-5, with a possible D match to TRBD2 (6 bases). V shed 10 bases and J shed 7 bases, with 11 bases lying between them. CDR1 and CDR2 (germline): SGHRS, YFSETQ. This CDR3 contains 10 residues. CDR3 protein: CAAGCATQYF. The CDR3 DNA is TGCGCCGCGGGGTGTGCGACCCAGTACTTC.

This clonotype was seen more than once but under ten times. The rearrangement links TRBV7-2 to TRBJ2-6, with TRBD1 matching 8 bases. Losses at the gene ends were 4 bases for V and 2 bases for J; bases not matched to a gene: 1. The CDR3 covers 15 residues. Looked up from germline, CDR1 is SGHTA and CDR2 is FQGNSA. The DNA of the CDR3 is TGTGCCAGCAGCTCGGACAGGGCTGGGGCCAACGTCCTGACTTTC. Residues: CASSSDRAGANVLTF.

The gene calls are TRBV13 and TRBJ2-1; 7 nucleotides align to TRBD1. The CDR3 runs to 15 residues. J lost 2 bases, V lost 5 bases, and 6 bases had no gene match. Per the germline V gene, CDR1 is PRHDT and CDR2 is FYEKMQ (reference sequence). The CDR3 region is CASSPDRVPYNEQFF. The CDR3 DNA is TGTGCCAGCAGCCCCGACAGGGTGCCCTACAATGAGCAGTTCTTC.

CDR3: CASSRTSGLYNEQFF. The CDR3 DNA follows: TGTGCCAGCAGCAGGACTAGCGGGTTATACAATGAGCAGTTCTTC. The chain recombines TRBV7-9 with TRBJ2-1, with 11 bases lining up with TRBD2. There are 15 residues in the CDR3. The trim removed 5 bases at V and 4 bases at J, leaving 4 bases unmatched. Per germline, CDR1 SEHNR and CDR2 FQNEAQ (reference sequence).

The genes are TRBV7-3 and TRBJ2-5; D possibly corresponds to TRBD1 (7 bases). The germline V gene encodes CDR1 SGHTA and CDR2 FQGTGA. Trimming cost V 4 bases and J 3 bases, with 15 bases left between them. The CDR3 runs to 15 residues. The CDR3 coding sequence is TGTGCCAGCAGCTCGGGACAGAGGGGGGAAGAGACCCAGTACTTC. Translated: CASSSGQRGEETQYF.

This clonotype was recorded once. The rearrangement links TRBV27 to TRBJ2-7; 10 nucleotides match TRBD2. The CDR3 is 15 residues long. CDR1 and CDR2 from the germline V gene are MNHEY and SMNVEV (reference sequence). V was clipped by 5 bases and J by 2 bases; unmatched bases: 6. Here the CDR3 reads CASSVGLASAYEQYF. The CDR3 nucleotides are TGTGCCAGCAGTGTGGGACTAGCGAGCGCCTACGAGCAGTACTTC.